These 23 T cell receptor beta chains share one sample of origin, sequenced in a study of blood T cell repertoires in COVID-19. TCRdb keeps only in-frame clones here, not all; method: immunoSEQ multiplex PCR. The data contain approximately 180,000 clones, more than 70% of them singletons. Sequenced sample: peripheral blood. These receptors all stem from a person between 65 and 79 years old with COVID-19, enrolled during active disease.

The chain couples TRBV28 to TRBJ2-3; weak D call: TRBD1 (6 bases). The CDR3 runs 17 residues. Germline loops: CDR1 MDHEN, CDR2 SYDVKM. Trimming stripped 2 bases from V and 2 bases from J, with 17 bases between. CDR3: CASSLPLGAAHTDTQYF. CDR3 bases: TGTGCCAGCAGTTTACCTTTGGGGGCCGCCCACACAGATACGCAGTATTTT. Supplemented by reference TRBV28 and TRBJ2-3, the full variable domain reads DVKVTQSSRYLVKRTGEKVFLECVQDMDHENMFWYRQDPGLGLRLIYFSYDVKMKEKGDIPEGYSVSREKKERFSLILESASTNQTSMYLCASSLPLGAAHTDTQYFGPGTRLTVL.

The CDR3 region is CASSSGGANYGYTF. The DNA of the CDR3 is TGTGCCAGCAGCTCCGGGGGTGCTAACTATGGCTACACCTTC. The rearrangement links TRBV7-3 to TRBJ1-2; TRBD1 might be the D (5 bases). The CDR3 extends over 14 amino acids. Germline V lookup: CDR1 SGHTA, CDR2 FQGTGA. Trimming took 4 bases from V and 0 from J, leaving 9 bases between them.

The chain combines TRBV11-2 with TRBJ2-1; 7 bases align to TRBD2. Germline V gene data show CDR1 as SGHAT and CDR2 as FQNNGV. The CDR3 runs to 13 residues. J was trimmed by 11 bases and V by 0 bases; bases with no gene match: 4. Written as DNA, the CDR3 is TGTGCCAGCAGCTTAGACGGGGGGAATCAGCAGTTCTTC. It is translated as CASSLDGGNQQFF.

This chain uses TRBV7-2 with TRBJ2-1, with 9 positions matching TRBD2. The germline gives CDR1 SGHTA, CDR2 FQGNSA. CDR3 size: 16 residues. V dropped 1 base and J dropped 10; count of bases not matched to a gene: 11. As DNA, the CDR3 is TGTGCCAGCAGCTTAGAGGGAGCGGGGGGATTTAGAGAGCAGTTCTTC. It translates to CASSLEGAGGFREQFF.

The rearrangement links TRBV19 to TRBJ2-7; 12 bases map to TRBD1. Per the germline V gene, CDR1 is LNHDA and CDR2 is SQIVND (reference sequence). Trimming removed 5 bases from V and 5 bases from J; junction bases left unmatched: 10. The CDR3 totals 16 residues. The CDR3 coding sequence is TGTGCCAGTAGTTTCCAAACCGGGACAGGGGGCCACGAGCAGTACTTC. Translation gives CASSFQTGTGGHEQYF. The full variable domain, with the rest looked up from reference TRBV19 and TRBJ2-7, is DGGITQSPKYLFRKEGQNVTLSCEQNLNHDAMYWYRQDPGQGLRLIYYSQIVNDFQKGDIAEGYSVSREKKESFPLTVTSAQKNPTAFYLCASSFQTGTGGHEQYFGPGTRLTVT.

CDR3 DNA sequence: TGTGCCATCAGTGAGTCGTCTAGCGGGGGTTTGTTCCATGAGCAGTTCTTC. It specifies CAISESSSGGLFHEQFF. V and J are TRBV10-3 and TRBJ2-1, with 10 bases matching TRBD2. The CDR3 runs 17 residues. V gave up 0 bases and J gave up 8 bases; unmatched junction bases: 10. Germline CDR1 reads ENHRY; CDR2 reads SYGVKD.

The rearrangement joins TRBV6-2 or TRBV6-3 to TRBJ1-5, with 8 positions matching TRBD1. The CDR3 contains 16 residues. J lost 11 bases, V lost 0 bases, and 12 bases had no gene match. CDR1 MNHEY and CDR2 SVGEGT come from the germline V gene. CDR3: CASSYSRQGHLGSQHF. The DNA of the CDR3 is TGTGCCAGCAGTTACTCCCGACAGGGGCACCTGGGGTCCCAGCATTTT.

This CDR3 reads CAYGGEKLFF. CDR3 coding DNA: TGTGCCTACGGAGGGGAAAAACTGTTTTTT. The chain uses TRBV30 and TRBJ1-4; D not resolved. Trimming shortened V by 7 bases and J by 8 bases, and 8 bases separated the two germline ends. CDR3 size: 10 residues. Germline assignment: CDR1 GTSNPN and CDR2 SVGIG (reference sequence).

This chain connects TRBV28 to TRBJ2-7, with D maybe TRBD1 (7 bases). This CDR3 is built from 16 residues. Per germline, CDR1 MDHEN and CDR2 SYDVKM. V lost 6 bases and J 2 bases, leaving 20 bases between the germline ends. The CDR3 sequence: CASSDGSRDSPYEQYF. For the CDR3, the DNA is TGTGCCAGCAGCGACGGGAGTAGGGACAGTCCCTACGAGCAGTACTTC.

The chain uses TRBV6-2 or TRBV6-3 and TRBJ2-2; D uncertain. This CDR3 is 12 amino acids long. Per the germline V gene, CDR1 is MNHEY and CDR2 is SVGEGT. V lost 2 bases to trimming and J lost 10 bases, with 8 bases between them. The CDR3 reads CASSYPRPELFF. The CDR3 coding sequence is TGTGCCAGCAGTTACCCGCGCCCGGAGCTGTTTTTT.

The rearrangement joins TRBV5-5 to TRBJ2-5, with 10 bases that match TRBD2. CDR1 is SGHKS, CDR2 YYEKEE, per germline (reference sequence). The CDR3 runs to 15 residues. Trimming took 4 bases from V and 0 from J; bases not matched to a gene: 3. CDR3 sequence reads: CASSRTSGYQETQYF. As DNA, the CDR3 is TGTGCCAGCAGCCGGACTAGCGGATACCAAGAGACCCAGTACTTC. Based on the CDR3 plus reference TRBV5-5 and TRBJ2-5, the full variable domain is DAGVTQSPTHLIKTRGQQVTLRCSPISGHKSVSWYQQVLGQGPQFIFQYYEKEERGRGNFPDRFSARQFPNYSSELNVNALLLGDSALYLCASSRTSGYQETQYFGPGTRLLVL.

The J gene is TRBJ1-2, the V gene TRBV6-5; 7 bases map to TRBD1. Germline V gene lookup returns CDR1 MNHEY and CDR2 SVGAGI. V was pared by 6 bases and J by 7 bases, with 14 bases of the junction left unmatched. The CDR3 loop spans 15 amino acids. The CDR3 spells CASSASQEGAGGYTF. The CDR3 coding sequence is TGTGCCAGCAGCGCATCCCAGGAGGGGGCGGGTGGCTACACCTTC.

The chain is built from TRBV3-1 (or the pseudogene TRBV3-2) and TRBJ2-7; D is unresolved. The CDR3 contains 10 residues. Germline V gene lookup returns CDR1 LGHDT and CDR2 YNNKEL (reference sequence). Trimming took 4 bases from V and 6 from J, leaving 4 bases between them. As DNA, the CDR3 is TGTGCCAGCAGCCCGGGCGAGCAGTACTTC. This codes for CASSPGEQYF.

The CDR3 sequence is CASSLAGVSGAFF. CDR3 sequence (DNA): TGTGCCAGCAGCTTGGCGGGGGTAAGTGGTGCTTTCTTT. This rearrangement joins TRBV5-6 to TRBJ1-1; D perhaps matches TRBD1 (5 bases). V was shortened by 0 bases and J by 11 bases, with 14 bases between the two germline ends. Germline loops: CDR1 SGHDT, CDR2 YYEEEE. This CDR3 has 13 residues.

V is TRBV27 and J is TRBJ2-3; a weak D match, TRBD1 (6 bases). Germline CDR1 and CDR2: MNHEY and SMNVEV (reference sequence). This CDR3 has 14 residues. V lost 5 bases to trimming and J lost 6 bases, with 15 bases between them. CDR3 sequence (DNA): TGTGCCAGCAGTCTTCACAGGGTCTCCGATACGCAGTATTTT. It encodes CASSLHRVSDTQYF.

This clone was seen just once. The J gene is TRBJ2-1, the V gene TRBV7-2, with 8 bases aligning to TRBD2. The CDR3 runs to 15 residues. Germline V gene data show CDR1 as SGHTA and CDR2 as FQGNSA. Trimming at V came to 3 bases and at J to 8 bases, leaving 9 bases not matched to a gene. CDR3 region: CASSFSGLAGHEQFF. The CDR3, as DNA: TGTGCCAGCAGCTTCTCCGGACTAGCCGGCCATGAGCAGTTCTTC.

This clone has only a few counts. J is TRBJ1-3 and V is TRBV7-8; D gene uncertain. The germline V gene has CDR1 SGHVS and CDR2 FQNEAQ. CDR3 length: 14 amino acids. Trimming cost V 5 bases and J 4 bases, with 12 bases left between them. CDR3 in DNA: TGTGCCAGCAGCCGGGAGGGAGGAGGAAACACCATATATTTT. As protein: CASSREGGGNTIYF.

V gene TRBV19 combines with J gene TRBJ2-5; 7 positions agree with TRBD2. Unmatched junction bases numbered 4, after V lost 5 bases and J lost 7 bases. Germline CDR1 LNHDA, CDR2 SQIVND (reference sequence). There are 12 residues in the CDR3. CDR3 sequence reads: CASSSERGTQYF. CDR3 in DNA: TGTGCCAGTAGTTCCGAGCGGGGGACCCAGTACTTC. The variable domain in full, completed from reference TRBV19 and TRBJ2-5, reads DGGITQSPKYLFRKEGQNVTLSCEQNLNHDAMYWYRQDPGQGLRLIYYSQIVNDFQKGDIAEGYSVSREKKESFPLTVTSAQKNPTAFYLCASSSERGTQYFGPGTRLLVL.

CDR3 loop: CASRPTGDGYTF. DNA for the CDR3: TGTGCCAGCAGACCGACAGGGGACGGCTACACCTTC. The chain is built from TRBV21-1 and TRBJ1-2; the table's D call, TRBD1, was not checked against the DNA. TRBV21-1 is a pseudogene. This CDR3 contains 12 residues.

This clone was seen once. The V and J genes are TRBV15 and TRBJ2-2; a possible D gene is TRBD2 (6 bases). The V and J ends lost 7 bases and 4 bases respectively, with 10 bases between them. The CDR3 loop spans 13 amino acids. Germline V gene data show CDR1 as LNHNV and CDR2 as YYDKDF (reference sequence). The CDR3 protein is CATTREVTGELFF. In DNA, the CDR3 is TGTGCCACCACCAGGGAGGTCACCGGGGAGCTGTTTTTT.

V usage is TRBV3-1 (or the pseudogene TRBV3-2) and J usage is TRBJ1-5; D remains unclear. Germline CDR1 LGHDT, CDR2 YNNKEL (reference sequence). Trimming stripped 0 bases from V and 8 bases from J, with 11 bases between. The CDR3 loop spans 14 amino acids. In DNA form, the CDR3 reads TGTGCCAGCAGCCAAGATCGGGGTAGGGAGCCCCAGCATTTT. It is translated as CASSQDRGREPQHF.

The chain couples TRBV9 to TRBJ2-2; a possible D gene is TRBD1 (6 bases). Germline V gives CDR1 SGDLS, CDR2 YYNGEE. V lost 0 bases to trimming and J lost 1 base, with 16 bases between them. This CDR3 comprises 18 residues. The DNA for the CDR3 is TGTGCCAGCAGCGTAGCCGGACAGCCGAACTGGAACACCGGGGAGCTGTTTTTT. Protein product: CASSVAGQPNWNTGELFF.

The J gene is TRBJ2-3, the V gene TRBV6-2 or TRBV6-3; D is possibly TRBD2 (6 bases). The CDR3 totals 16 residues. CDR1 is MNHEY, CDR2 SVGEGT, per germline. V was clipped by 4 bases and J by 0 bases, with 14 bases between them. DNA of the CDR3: TGTGCCAGCAGTTCCATTTGGGGGACTAGCACAGATACGCAGTATTTT. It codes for CASSSIWGTSTDTQYF.